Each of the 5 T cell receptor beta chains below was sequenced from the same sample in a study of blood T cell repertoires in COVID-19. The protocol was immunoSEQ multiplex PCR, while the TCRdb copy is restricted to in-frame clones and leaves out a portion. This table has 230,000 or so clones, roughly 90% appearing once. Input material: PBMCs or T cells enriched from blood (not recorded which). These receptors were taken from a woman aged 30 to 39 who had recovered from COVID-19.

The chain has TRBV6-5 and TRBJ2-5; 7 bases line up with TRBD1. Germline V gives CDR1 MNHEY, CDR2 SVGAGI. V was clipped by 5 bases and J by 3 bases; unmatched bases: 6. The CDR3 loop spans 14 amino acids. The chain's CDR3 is CASSLTDREETQYF. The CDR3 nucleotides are TGTGCCAGCAGTCTTACAGACAGGGAAGAGACCCAGTACTTC.

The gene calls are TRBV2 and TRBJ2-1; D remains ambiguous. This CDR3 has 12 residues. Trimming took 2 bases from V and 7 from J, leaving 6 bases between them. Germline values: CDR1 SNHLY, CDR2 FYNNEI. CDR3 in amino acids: CASSEPGNEQFF. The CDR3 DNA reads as TGTGCCAGCAGTGAACCCGGGAATGAGCAGTTCTTC. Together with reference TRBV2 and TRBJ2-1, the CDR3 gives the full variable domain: EPEVTQTPSHQVTQMGQEVILRCVPISNHLYFYWYRQILGQKVEFLVSFYNNEISEKSEIFDDQFSVERPDGSNFTLKIRSTKLEDSAMYFCASSEPGNEQFFGPGTRLTVL.

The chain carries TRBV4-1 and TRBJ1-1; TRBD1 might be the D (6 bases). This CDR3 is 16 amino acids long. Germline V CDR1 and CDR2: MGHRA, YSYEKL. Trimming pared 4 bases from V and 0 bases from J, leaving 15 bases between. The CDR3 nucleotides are TGCGCCAGCAGCCGGGGGGGCAGCTACATGAACACTGAAGCTTTCTTT. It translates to CASSRGGSYMNTEAFF.

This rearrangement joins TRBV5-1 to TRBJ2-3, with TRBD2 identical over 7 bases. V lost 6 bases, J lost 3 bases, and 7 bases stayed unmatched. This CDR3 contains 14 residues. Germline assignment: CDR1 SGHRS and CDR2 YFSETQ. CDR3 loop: CASKGGVRTDTQYF. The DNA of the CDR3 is TGCGCCAGCAAGGGAGGGGTCCGGACAGATACGCAGTATTTT.

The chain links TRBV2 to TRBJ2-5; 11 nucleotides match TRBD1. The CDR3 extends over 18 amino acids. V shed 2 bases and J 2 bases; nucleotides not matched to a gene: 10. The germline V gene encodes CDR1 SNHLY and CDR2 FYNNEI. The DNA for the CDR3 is TGTGCCAGCAGTGAACCGAGCGGGGGACAGGGGGTACAAGAGACCCAGTACTTC. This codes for CASSEPSGGQGVQETQYF.